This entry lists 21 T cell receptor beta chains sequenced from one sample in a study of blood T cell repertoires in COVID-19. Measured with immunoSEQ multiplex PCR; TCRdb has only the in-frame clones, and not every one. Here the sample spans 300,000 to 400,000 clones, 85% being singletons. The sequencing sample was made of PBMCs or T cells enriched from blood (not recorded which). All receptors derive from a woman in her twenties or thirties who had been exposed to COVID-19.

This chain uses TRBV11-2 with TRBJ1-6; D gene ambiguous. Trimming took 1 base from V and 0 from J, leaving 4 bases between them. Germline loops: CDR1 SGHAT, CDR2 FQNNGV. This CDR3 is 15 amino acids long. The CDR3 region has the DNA TGTGCCAGCAGCTTAGTCAGCTCCTATAATTCACCCCTCCACTTT. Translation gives CASSLVSSYNSPLHF.

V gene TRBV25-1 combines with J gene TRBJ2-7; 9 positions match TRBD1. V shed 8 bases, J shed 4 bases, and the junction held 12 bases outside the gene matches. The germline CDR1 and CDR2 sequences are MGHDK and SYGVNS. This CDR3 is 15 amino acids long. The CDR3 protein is CASANSGTGTYEQYF. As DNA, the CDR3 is TGTGCCAGCGCGAATTCCGGGACAGGGACTTACGAGCAGTACTTC.

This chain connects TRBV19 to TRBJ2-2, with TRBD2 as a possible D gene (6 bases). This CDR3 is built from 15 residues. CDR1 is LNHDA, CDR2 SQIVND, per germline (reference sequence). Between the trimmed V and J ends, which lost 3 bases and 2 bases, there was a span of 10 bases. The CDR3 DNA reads TGTGCCAGTAGTATTACTAGCTTTAACACCGGGGAGCTGTTTTTT. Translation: CASSITSFNTGELFF.

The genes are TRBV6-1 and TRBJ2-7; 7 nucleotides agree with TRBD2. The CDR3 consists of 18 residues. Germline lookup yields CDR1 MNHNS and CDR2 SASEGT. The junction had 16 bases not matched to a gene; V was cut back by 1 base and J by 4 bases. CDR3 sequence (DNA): TGTGCCAGCAGTGAAGAGGGCCCTGAGGGAGGGCGTATTTACGAGCAGTACTTC. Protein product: CASSEEGPEGGRIYEQYF.

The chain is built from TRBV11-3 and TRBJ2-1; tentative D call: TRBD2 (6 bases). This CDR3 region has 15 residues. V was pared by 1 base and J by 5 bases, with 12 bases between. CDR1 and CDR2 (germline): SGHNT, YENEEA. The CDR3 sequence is CASSLGDWMNNEQFF. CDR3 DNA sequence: TGTGCCAGCAGCTTAGGGGACTGGATGAACAATGAGCAGTTCTTC. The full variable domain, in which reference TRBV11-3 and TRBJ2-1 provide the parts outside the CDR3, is EAGVVQSPRYKIIEKKQPVAFWCNPISGHNTLYWYLQNLGQGPELLIRYENEEAVDDSQLPKDRFSAERLKGVDSTLKIQPAELGDSAVYLCASSLGDWMNNEQFFGPGTRLTVL.

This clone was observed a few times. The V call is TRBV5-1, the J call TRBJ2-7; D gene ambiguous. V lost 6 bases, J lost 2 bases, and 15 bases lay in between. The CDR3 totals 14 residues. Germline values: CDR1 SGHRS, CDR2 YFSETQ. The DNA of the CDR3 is TGCGCCAGCAAAAGCGAAAACCCTCCCTACGAGCAGTACTTC. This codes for CASKSENPPYEQYF.

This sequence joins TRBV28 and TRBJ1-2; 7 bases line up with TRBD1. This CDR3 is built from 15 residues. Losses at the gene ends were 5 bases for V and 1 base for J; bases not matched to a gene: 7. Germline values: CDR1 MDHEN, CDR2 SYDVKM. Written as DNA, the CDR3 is TGTGCCAGCAGTGTCCCCCGACAGGGTAACTATGGCTACACCTTC. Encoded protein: CASSVPRQGNYGYTF.

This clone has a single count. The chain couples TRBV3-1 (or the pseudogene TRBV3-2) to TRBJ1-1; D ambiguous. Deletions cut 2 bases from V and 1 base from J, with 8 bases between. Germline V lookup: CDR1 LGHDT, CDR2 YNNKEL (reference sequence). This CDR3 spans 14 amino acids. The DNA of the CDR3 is TGTGCCAGCAGCCAACCCGACAAGAACACTGAAGCTTTCTTT. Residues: CASSQPDKNTEAFF.

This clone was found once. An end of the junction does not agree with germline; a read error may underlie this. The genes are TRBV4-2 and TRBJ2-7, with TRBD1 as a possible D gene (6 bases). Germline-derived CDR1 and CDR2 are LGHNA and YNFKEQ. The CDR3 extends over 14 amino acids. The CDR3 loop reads CASSQWDTSYEQYF. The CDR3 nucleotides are TGTGCCAGCAGCCAATGGGACACCTCCTACGAGCAATACTTC.

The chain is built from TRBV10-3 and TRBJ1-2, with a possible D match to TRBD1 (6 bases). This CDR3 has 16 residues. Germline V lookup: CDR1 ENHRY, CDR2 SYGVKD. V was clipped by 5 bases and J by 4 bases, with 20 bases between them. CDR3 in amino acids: CAISQAYRAEGYGYTF. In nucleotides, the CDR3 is TGTGCCATCAGTCAGGCCTACAGGGCAGAGGGCTATGGCTACACCTTC.

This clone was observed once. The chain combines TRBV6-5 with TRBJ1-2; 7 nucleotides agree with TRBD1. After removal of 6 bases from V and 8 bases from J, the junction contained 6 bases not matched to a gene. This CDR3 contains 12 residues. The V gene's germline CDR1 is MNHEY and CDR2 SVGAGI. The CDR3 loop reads CASRPQGNGYTF. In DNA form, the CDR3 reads TGTGCCAGCAGACCACAGGGGAACGGCTACACCTTC.

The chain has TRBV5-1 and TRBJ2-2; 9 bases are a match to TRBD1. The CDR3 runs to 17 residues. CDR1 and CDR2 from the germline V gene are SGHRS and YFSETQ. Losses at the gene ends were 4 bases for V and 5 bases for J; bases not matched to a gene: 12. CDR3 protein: CASSLGQGLGKTGELFF. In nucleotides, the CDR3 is TGCGCCAGCAGCCTCGGACAGGGGTTGGGAAAAACCGGGGAGCTGTTTTTT.

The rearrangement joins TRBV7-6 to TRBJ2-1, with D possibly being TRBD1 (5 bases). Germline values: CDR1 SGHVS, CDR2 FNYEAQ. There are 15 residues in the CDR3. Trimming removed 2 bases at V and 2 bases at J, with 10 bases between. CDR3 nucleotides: TGTGCCAGCAGCTTATATACAGGCGCCTACAATGAGCAGTTCTTC. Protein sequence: CASSLYTGAYNEQFF.

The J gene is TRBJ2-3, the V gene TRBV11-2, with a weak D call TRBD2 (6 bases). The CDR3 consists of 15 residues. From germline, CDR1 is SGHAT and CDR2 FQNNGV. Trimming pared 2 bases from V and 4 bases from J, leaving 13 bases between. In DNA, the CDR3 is TGTGCCAGCAGCTTAACTGGGGGGAGGCCAGATACGCAGTATTTT. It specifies CASSLTGGRPDTQYF. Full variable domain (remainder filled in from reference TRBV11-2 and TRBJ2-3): EAGVAQSPRYKIIEKRQSVAFWCNPISGHATLYWYQQILGQGPKLLIQFQNNGVVDDSQLPKDRFSAERLKGVDSTLKIQPAKLEDSAVYLCASSLTGGRPDTQYFGPGTRLTVL.

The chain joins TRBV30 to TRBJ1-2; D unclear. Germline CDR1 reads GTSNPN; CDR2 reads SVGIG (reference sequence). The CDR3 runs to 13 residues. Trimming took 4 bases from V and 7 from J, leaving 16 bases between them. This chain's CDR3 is CAWTEQYTGGYTF. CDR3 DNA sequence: TGTGCCTGGACTGAACAGTATACCGGTGGCTACACCTTC.

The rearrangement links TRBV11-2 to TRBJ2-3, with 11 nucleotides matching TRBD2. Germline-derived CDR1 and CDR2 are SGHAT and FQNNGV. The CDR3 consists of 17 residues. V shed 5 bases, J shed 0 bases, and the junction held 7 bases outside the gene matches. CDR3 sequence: CASSHIAGGASTDTQYF. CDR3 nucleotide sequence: TGTGCCAGCAGCCACATAGCGGGGGGGGCCAGCACAGATACGCAGTATTTT.

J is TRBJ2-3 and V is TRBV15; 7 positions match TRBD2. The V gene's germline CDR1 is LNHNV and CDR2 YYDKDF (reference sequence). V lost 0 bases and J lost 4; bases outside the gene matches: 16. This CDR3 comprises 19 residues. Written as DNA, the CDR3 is TGTGCCACCAGCAGAGATTATTCCGGGGTCGGCGGGAGTCCAGATACGCAGTATTTT. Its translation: CATSRDYSGVGGSPDTQYF.

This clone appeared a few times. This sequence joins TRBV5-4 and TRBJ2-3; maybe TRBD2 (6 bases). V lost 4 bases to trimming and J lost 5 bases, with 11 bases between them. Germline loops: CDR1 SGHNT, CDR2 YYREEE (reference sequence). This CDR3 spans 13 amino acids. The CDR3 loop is CASSRAGIDTQYF. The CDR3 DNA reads TGTGCCAGCAGCCGGGCGGGGATAGATACGCAGTATTTT.

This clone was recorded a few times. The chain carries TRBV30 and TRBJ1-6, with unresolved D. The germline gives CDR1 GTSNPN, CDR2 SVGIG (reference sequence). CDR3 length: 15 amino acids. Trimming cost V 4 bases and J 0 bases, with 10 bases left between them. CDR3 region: CAWNSASSYNSPLHF. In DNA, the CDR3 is TGTGCCTGGAATAGTGCGAGCTCCTATAATTCACCCCTCCACTTT.

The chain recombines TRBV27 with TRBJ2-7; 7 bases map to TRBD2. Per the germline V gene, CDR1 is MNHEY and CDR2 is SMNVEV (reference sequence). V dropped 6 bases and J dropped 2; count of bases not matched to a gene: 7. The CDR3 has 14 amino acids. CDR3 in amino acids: CASRPGTTTYEQYF. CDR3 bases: TGTGCCAGCAGGCCCGGGACTACCACCTACGAGCAGTACTTC.

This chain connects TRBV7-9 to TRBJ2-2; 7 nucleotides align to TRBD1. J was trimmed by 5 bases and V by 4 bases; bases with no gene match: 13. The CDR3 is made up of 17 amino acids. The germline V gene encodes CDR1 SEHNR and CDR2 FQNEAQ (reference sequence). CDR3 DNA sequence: TGTGCCAGCAGCTCGCTAGACAGGGATGTTAATACCGGGGAGCTGTTTTTT. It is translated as CASSSLDRDVNTGELFF.